The T cell receptor beta chain described here comes from a study of blood T cells in healthy people across ages. Regarding the study as a whole: Samples with more naive T cells showed higher observed beta diversity.

The use of a sample-barcoded 5' primer and a J-beta primer mix characterized a second PCR of about 6 to 11 cycles. One entry per CDR3 protein, called by TCRdb with MiXCR from the 5' RACE reads. The sample consists of around 1,800,000 distinct CDR3 sequences, around 40% of them appearing once. Concerning this clonotype: The antigen remains undetermined.

The germline V gene encodes CDR1 SGDLS and CDR2 YYNGEE. The trim removed 1 base at V and 8 bases at J, leaving 15 bases unmatched. The CDR3 length is 17 residues. In each sample, at least 6.5 million PBMCs were isolated. This TCR derives from a human donor in good health. Source material: blood. The gene calls are TRBV9 and TRBJ1-2, with 9 bases identical to TRBD1. In DNA, the CDR3 is TGTGCCAGCAGCGTATACCCCGAAACCCGGGACAGGGTAGGCTACACCTTC. Amino acids: CASSVYPETRDRVGYTF.